The TCR beta chain described here comes from a study of T cells in localized non-small cell lung cancer. The table lists this clone with a count of one. Libraries were prepared by immunoSEQ multiplex PCR; TCRdb keeps only in-frame clonotypes and omits some of them. The sample holds over 20,000 clones; approximately 83% are singletons and the top ten take about 5.3%. The CDR3 is made up of 15 amino acids. The junction had 9 bases not matched to a gene; V was cut back by 6 bases and J by 5 bases. CDR1 and CDR2 from the germline V gene are MNHEY and SVGAGI. The sequence was obtained from a male donor aged 60 or older with stage II squamous cell lung carcinoma. The chain recombines TRBV6-5 with TRBJ1-1; 10 bases are shared with TRBD1. This specimen was peripheral blood, taken before any cancer treatment. CDR3 region: CASRPLDRGGTEAFF. As DNA, the CDR3 is TGTGCCAGCAGACCCCTGGACAGGGGGGGGACTGAAGCTTTCTTT.